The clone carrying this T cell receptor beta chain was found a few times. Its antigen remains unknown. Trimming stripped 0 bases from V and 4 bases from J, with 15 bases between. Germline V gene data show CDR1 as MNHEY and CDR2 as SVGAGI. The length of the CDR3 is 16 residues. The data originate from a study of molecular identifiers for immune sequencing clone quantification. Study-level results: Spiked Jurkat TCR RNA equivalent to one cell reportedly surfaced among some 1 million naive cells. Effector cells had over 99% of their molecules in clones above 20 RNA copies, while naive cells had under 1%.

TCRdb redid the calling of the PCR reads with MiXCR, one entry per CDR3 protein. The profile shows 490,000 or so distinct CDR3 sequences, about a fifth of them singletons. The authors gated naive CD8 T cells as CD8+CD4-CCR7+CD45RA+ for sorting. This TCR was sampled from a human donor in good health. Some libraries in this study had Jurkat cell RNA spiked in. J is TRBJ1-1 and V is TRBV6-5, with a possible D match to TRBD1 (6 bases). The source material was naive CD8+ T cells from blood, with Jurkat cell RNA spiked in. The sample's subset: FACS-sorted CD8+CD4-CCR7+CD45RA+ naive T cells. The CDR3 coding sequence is TGTGCCAGCAGTTACTCCCATCCCGGCAGGGGCACTGAAGCTTTCTTT. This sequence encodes CASSYSHPGRGTEAFF.